This T cell receptor beta chain was obtained from a study of CD8+CD57+ T cells in acquired aplastic anemia. TCR beta VDJ and CDR3 profiles were obtained from a genomic DNA template. TCRdb redid the calling of the reads with MiXCR, one entry per CDR3 protein. This table has 200,000 or so distinct CDR3 sequences, about three fifths appearing once. Study outcomes and limitations: Patients and controls were found to share around 30 CD8+ CDR3 sequences.

Details on this clonotype: The antigen is undetermined. One end of the junction fails to match germline, which may point to a read error.

CDR1 and CDR2 from the germline V gene are SGHVS and FQNEAQ. The CDR3 contains 17 residues. The sample taken for sequencing was sorted CD4+, CD8+, or CD8+CD57+ T cells (not recorded which) from PBMCs. This rearrangement joins TRBV7-8 to TRBJ2-7; tentative D call: TRBD2 (7 bases). The TCR sequence derives from a human donor with severe aplastic anemia or a healthy control (not recorded which). The CDR3 region is CASSLASGGGSSYVQYF. CDR3 DNA: TGTGCCAGCAGCTTAGCGTCGGGGGGCGGCTCCTCCTACGTGCAGTACTTC.